The entry below describes one T cell receptor (beta chain). The target antigen is unknown. TCRdb recomputed calls from the reads with MiXCR, one row per CDR3 protein. The sample has 450,000 to 550,000 distinct CDR3 sequences, under 45% seen once. CDR1 is SGHVS and CDR2 is FNYEAQ in the germline V gene. The CDR3 is 15 residues long. V was cut by 4 bases and J by 4 bases, with 17 bases left in between. These data belong to a study of T cell repertoires in cytomegalovirus infection. The TCR sequence derives from a human donor in good health (CMV status not recorded). Some clones in this sample may be carry-over from other donors' samples. The source was cultured PBMCs, collected from culture after CMV antigen stimulation. The gene calls are TRBV7-6 and TRBJ2-7, with D perhaps TRBD2 (5 bases). The CDR3 nucleotides read TGTGCCAGCAGCTGGGCTAGCAGGAGTGATTACGAGCAGTACTTC. This sequence encodes CASSWASRSDYEQYF.